This passage covers 31 T cell receptor beta chains from one sample sequenced in a study of blood T cell repertoires in COVID-19. Libraries were prepared by immunoSEQ multiplex PCR; TCRdb keeps only in-frame clonotypes and omits some of them. The top ten hold approximately 4.2% of the sample, which has approximately 280,000 clones, around 88% seen once. Specimen: peripheral blood. The receptors were gathered from a man in his forties with acute or convalescent COVID-19.

The chain recombines TRBV10-1 with TRBJ1-6, with unresolved D. This CDR3 contains 16 residues. V was shortened by 0 bases and J by 9 bases, with 15 bases between the two germline ends. Germline V lookup: CDR1 WNHNN, CDR2 SYGVQD (reference sequence). CDR3 protein: CASSESREVWGSPLHF. CDR3 DNA: TGCGCCAGCAGTGAGTCGCGGGAAGTATGGGGTTCACCCCTCCACTTT.

The chain uses TRBV7-9 and TRBJ2-7, with unresolved D. V gave up 3 bases and J gave up 1 base, with 10 bases separating them. CDR1 and CDR2 (germline): SEHNR, FQNEAQ (reference sequence). This CDR3 has 14 residues. The CDR3 sequence: CASSFFRGSYEQYF. CDR3 nucleotides: TGTGCCAGCAGCTTCTTTCGCGGATCCTACGAGCAGTACTTC.

The J gene is TRBJ2-5, the V gene TRBV5-4, with 13 nucleotides matching TRBD2. The CDR3 contains 16 residues. J was trimmed by 4 bases and V by 4 bases; bases with no gene match: 7. Germline V gene lookup returns CDR1 SGHNT and CDR2 YYREEE (reference sequence). CDR3 protein: CASSLRLAGGIETQYF. In DNA form, the CDR3 reads TGTGCCAGCAGCCTCCGACTAGCGGGGGGTATAGAGACCCAGTACTTC.

This sequence joins TRBV3-1 (or the pseudogene TRBV3-2) and TRBJ2-7; 11 bases match TRBD2. V shed 4 bases, J shed 7 bases, and the junction held 9 bases outside the gene matches. This CDR3 has 15 amino acids. Germline values: CDR1 LGHDT, CDR2 YNNKEL (reference sequence). The CDR3 loop is CASSPGLAGTIEQYF. CDR3 DNA: TGTGCCAGCAGCCCCGGACTAGCGGGCACTATTGAGCAGTACTTC.

This chain joins TRBV29-1 and TRBJ1-2, with 9 positions matching TRBD1. After removal of 6 bases from V and 8 bases from J, the junction contained 10 bases not matched to a gene. In germline, CDR1 is SQVTM, CDR2 ANQGSEA. This CDR3 region has 13 residues. The CDR3 is CSVNIGTGNGYTF. CDR3 coding DNA: TGCAGCGTCAACATCGGGACAGGGAACGGCTACACCTTC.

The chain employs TRBV12-3 or TRBV12-4 and TRBJ1-2; perhaps TRBD1 as D (5 bases). Deletions cut 7 bases from V and 1 base from J, with 10 bases between. CDR3 length equals 13 residues. CDR3 coding DNA: TGTGCCAGCAACCAGGGCCTTAACTATGGCTACACCTTC. It yields the protein CASNQGLNYGYTF.

The CDR3, as DNA: TGTGCCAGCGAGCAGGCTAATGAAAAACTGTTTTTT. Translation: CASEQANEKLFF. The rearrangement links TRBV2 to TRBJ1-4; D is unresolved. Deletions cut 8 bases from V and 3 bases from J, with 7 bases between. The germline V gene has CDR1 SNHLY and CDR2 FYNNEI. The CDR3 is made up of 12 amino acids.

The V and J genes are TRBV19 and TRBJ1-1; TRBD1 is a possible D gene (5 bases). This CDR3 has 17 amino acids. Germline values: CDR1 LNHDA, CDR2 SQIVND (reference sequence). The V end was cut by 5 bases, the J end by 1 base, with 20 bases between. CDR3 DNA: TGTGCCAGTAGTCCCCCGGGGGGGAACGAGGAGAACACTGAAGCTTTCTTT. This translates into CASSPPGGNEENTEAFF.

The J gene is TRBJ1-4, the V gene TRBV6-1; D remains ambiguous. The germline V and J ends were trimmed by 4 bases and 6 bases, with 21 bases remaining between them. CDR3 length: 17 residues. Per germline, CDR1 MNHNS and CDR2 SASEGT. CDR3 nucleotide sequence: TGTGCCAGCAGTGGGAGGCAAGCCCCGGGCTGGGATGAAAAACTGTTTTTT. It is translated as CASSGRQAPGWDEKLFF.

The chain carries TRBV3-1 (or the pseudogene TRBV3-2) and TRBJ2-7; 12 bases match TRBD1. Germline CDR1 reads LGHDT; CDR2 reads YNNKEL (reference sequence). V lost 1 base and J lost 7; bases outside the gene matches: 8. This CDR3 comprises 16 residues. CDR3 sequence (DNA): TGTGCCAGCAGCCAAGCCCCGGGACAGGGGGCGAAAGAGCAGTACTTC. This sequence encodes CASSQAPGQGAKEQYF.

This chain links TRBV9 with TRBJ1-1; D is uncertain. Between the trimmed V and J ends, which lost 2 bases and 8 bases, there was a span of 13 bases. The CDR3 has 13 residues. Per germline, CDR1 SGDLS and CDR2 YYNGEE. Here the CDR3 reads CASSVRPSREAFF. The CDR3 DNA is TGTGCCAGCAGCGTGAGGCCCAGTCGGGAAGCTTTCTTT.

This sequence joins TRBV28 and TRBJ1-2, with D possibly being TRBD1 (5 bases). Trimming cost V 3 bases and J 6 bases, with 20 bases left between them. The CDR3 length is 16 residues. In germline, CDR1 is MDHEN, CDR2 SYDVKM. CDR3 amino acids: CASSLGGGEQRNGYTF. The DNA of the CDR3 is TGTGCCAGCAGTTTGGGGGGAGGGGAGCAGAGGAATGGCTACACCTTC.

This clone has just one count. The V and J genes are TRBV14 and TRBJ1-1; TRBD1 agrees at 9 bases. After removal of 0 bases from V and 3 bases from J, the junction contained 17 bases not matched to a gene. This CDR3 is 20 amino acids long. CDR1 is SGHDN and CDR2 is FVKESK in the germline V gene. CDR3 in amino acids: CASSQERRGRTGEKDTEAFF. The CDR3 DNA reads TGTGCCAGCAGCCAAGAGAGGAGGGGTCGGACAGGGGAAAAAGACACTGAAGCTTTCTTT.

The chain joins TRBV10-3 to TRBJ2-7, with D perhaps TRBD1 (5 bases). CDR3 length: 14 residues. Germline CDR1 is ENHRY and CDR2 is SYGVKD. Between the trimmed V and J ends, which lost 6 bases and 6 bases, there was a span of 18 bases. The CDR3 DNA is TGTGCCATCAGCGTCGTCCAGGGCGGTGGCGAGCAGTACTTC. Its protein product is CAISVVQGGGEQYF.

The rearrangement joins TRBV6-5 to TRBJ2-7; TRBD1 might be the D (6 bases). This CDR3 comprises 13 residues. The germline CDR1 and CDR2 sequences are MNHEY and SVGAGI. Trimming took 3 bases from V and 7 from J, leaving 13 bases between them. Written as DNA, the CDR3 is TGTGCCAGCAGTTATTGGCAGGGGCAGGAGCAGTACTTC. Amino acid sequence: CASSYWQGQEQYF.

V and J are TRBV7-9 and TRBJ1-2; 8 bases align to TRBD1. This CDR3 has 15 amino acids. V gave up 2 bases and J gave up 3 bases; unmatched junction bases: 5. The germline gives CDR1 SEHNR, CDR2 FQNEAQ (reference sequence). This CDR3 is CASSLSDRGDYGYTF. DNA of the CDR3: TGTGCCAGCAGCTTAAGCGACAGGGGCGACTATGGCTACACCTTC.

This clone was recorded only once. This chain connects TRBV6-1 to TRBJ2-3; perhaps TRBD2 as D (5 bases). Looked up from germline, CDR1 is MNHNS and CDR2 is SASEGT. V was clipped by 1 base and J by 1 base, with 6 bases between them. There are 14 residues in the CDR3. DNA of the CDR3: TGTGCCAGCAGTGAAGGGGGAGGCACAGATACGCAGTATTTT. It specifies CASSEGGGTDTQYF.

This clone was picked up a small number of times. J is TRBJ2-3 and V is TRBV5-1, with 14 bases lining up with TRBD2. CDR1 and CDR2 from the germline V gene are SGHRS and YFSETQ. V was clipped by 2 bases and J by 2 bases; unmatched bases: 7. The CDR3 runs to 18 residues. The CDR3 spells CASSFGLAGGPYTDTQYF. Written as DNA, the CDR3 is TGCGCCAGCAGCTTCGGACTAGCGGGGGGTCCATACACAGATACGCAGTATTTT.

The chain joins TRBV5-4 to TRBJ2-7; a possible D gene is TRBD1 (8 bases). Trimming left V 1 base short and J 7 bases short, with 15 bases between. The CDR3 sequence is 14 residues long. CDR1 is SGHNT, CDR2 YYREEE, per germline (reference sequence). The CDR3 spells CASSLKTGEGEQYF. The CDR3 region has the DNA TGTGCCAGCAGCTTGAAGACAGGGGAGGGAGAGCAGTACTTC. Filled out from reference TRBV5-4 and TRBJ2-7, the complete variable domain reads ETGVTQSPTHLIKTRGQQVTLRCSSQSGHNTVSWYQQALGQGPQFIFQYYREEENGRGNFPPRFSGLQFPNYSSELNVNALELDDSALYLCASSLKTGEGEQYFGPGTRLTVT.

This sequence joins TRBV6-1 and TRBJ2-7, with no clear D. V was clipped by 3 bases and J by 5 bases, with 14 bases between them. The germline V gene has CDR1 MNHNS and CDR2 SASEGT. The CDR3 covers 14 residues. In DNA form, the CDR3 reads TGTGCCAGCAGTGAGGGTCTTGGAGTCGACGAGCAGTACTTC. It yields the protein CASSEGLGVDEQYF.

The chain couples TRBV21-1 to TRBJ1-4; TRBD1 is the table's D call and was not checked against the DNA. TRBV21-1 is a documented pseudogene. The CDR3 loop spans 19 amino acids. CDR3 DNA: TGTGCCAGCAGCAGCCCTGCCGCGGACAGGCCTTGCCCCCATGAAAAACTGTTTTTT. The encoded protein is CASSSPAADRPCPHEKLFF.

The V gene is TRBV10-2, the J gene TRBJ2-1; maybe TRBD1 (6 bases). The CDR3 has 13 residues. Germline V gene data show CDR1 as WSHSY and CDR2 as SAAADI. Trimming took 8 bases from V and 6 from J, leaving 14 bases between them. CDR3 sequence: CASVNRVRNEQFF. Written as DNA, the CDR3 is TGCGCCAGCGTGAACAGGGTGCGCAATGAGCAGTTCTTC.

The V and J genes are TRBV6-5 and TRBJ1-2, with TRBD1 matching 10 bases. CDR3 length: 12 amino acids. V gave up 7 bases and J gave up 14 bases; unmatched junction bases: 10. The germline gives CDR1 MNHEY, CDR2 SVGAGI. The CDR3: CASIPGQGSSTF. DNA of the CDR3: TGTGCCAGCATTCCGGGACAGGGGTCTTCTACCTTC.

The chain has TRBV29-1 and TRBJ2-3; possible D gene TRBD2, 5 bases. CDR1 is SQVTM, CDR2 ANQGSEA, per germline. There are 13 residues in the CDR3. Trimming pared 7 bases from V and 2 bases from J, leaving 13 bases between. The CDR3 DNA follows: TGCAGCGGTCGGAGGCTAAACACAGATACGCAGTATTTT. Its translation: CSGRRLNTDTQYF.

The chain uses TRBV5-1 and TRBJ1-2, with 7 bases aligning to TRBD1. This CDR3 contains 13 residues. The J segment lost 6 bases and the V segment lost 4 bases, leaving 6 bases of the junction unmatched. The germline gives CDR1 SGHRS, CDR2 YFSETQ. The CDR3 reads CASSETGVDGYTF. The DNA for the CDR3 is TGCGCCAGCAGCGAAACAGGGGTGGATGGCTACACCTTC.

The V gene is TRBV18, the J gene TRBJ1-2; 10 bases are shared with TRBD1. The germline gives CDR1 KGHSH, CDR2 LQKENI. The J segment lost 8 bases and the V segment lost 3 bases, leaving 9 bases of the junction unmatched. The length of the CDR3 is 15 residues. The chain's CDR3 is CASSPTGGAVMGYTF. CDR3 DNA sequence: TGTGCCAGCTCACCGACAGGGGGCGCGGTTATGGGCTACACCTTC.

This chain uses TRBV9 with TRBJ1-2, with D possibly matching TRBD1 (6 bases). The CDR3 has 14 amino acids. Trimming cost V 0 bases and J 7 bases, with 13 bases left between them. CDR1 is SGDLS, CDR2 YYNGEE, per germline. CDR3 bases: TGTGCCAGCAGCGTAGATCTCACAGGGTCTGGCTACACCTTC. Translating it yields CASSVDLTGSGYTF.

CDR3: CASSWTGGYNEKLFF. The CDR3 DNA reads as TGTGCCAGCAGCTGGACAGGGGGCTATAATGAAAAACTGTTTTTT. The V call is TRBV5-6, the J call TRBJ1-4, with 11 bases matching TRBD1. V shed 3 bases and J 4 bases; nucleotides not matched to a gene: 2. Germline CDR1 reads SGHDT; CDR2 reads YYEEEE. The CDR3 has 15 residues.

The V and J genes are TRBV6-2 or TRBV6-3 and TRBJ2-7; 10 bases line up with TRBD2. Germline CDR1 reads MNHEY; CDR2 reads SVGEGT. Trimming removed 0 bases from V and 2 bases from J; junction bases left unmatched: 4. This CDR3 is 16 amino acids long. The CDR3 here is CASSYSRAGGAYEQYF. CDR3 sequence (DNA): TGTGCCAGCAGTTACTCGAGAGCGGGGGGGGCCTACGAGCAGTACTTC.

The V call is TRBV2, the J call TRBJ1-2; D unresolved. V gave up 6 bases and J gave up 6 bases, with 14 bases separating them. This CDR3 has 13 amino acids. Germline lookup yields CDR1 SNHLY and CDR2 FYNNEI. The CDR3 DNA reads TGTGCCAGCAGCGGCGGTGTTTGGGATGGCTACACCTTC. Its translation: CASSGGVWDGYTF.

The rearrangement joins TRBV7-2 to TRBJ2-7, with 13 bases matching TRBD2. The CDR3 has 16 amino acids. The trim removed 5 bases at V and 3 bases at J, leaving 7 bases unmatched. The germline gives CDR1 SGHTA, CDR2 FQGNSA. CDR3 sequence (DNA): TGTGCCAGCAGCCCCCGACTAGCGGGGGGCGTCTACGAGCAGTACTTC. It yields the protein CASSPRLAGGVYEQYF.